A single T cell receptor (beta chain) is shown here with its context. These data are taken from a study of T cells in Graves' hyperthyroidism and ophthalmopathy. TCR beta CDR3 region amplification was performed from RNA transcripts. The HTBI primer set was used in a first-round RT-PCR of the TCR CDR3. TCRdb ran MiXCR on the multiplex PCR reads and lists one entry per CDR3 protein. The repertoire has approximately 870,000 distinct CDR3 sequences, around 38% of them found once; the top ten carry 7% to 10%. CDR1 is LNHDA and CDR2 is SQIVND in the germline V gene (reference sequence). The CDR3 runs 13 residues.

The TCR was taken from a man between 18 and 35 years old with Graves' hyperthyroidism. The chain carries TRBV19 and TRBJ1-1; no clear D gene. The sequenced sample was blood. CDR3 sequence: CARDNARTPEAFF. In DNA form, the CDR3 reads TGTGCTAGAGACAATGCGAGAACACCTGAAGCTTTCTTT.